These 14 T cell receptor beta chains came from one sample sequenced in a study of CD8 T cells in Susac syndrome. Reverse transcription of about 0.5 to 1 ug RNA used random hexamers. TCRdb reprocessed the immunoSEQ multiplex PCR reads via MiXCR and lists one record per CDR3 protein. The data show 65,000 to 75,000 distinct CDR3 sequences, 85% to 95% seen once. The material sequenced was CD8+ T cells from PBMCs. Source of these receptors: a human donor in good health.

This chain links TRBV9 with TRBJ2-7, with TRBD2 as a possible D gene (6 bases). This CDR3 spans 14 amino acids. V lost 2 bases and J 4 bases, leaving 13 bases between the germline ends. Germline CDR1 is SGDLS and CDR2 is YYNGEE. The CDR3 reads CASSVGGEVYEQYF. The DNA for the CDR3 is TGTGCCAGCAGCGTCGGCGGGGAAGTTTACGAGCAGTACTTC.

The J gene is TRBJ2-5, the V gene TRBV7-6; TRBD1 aligns across 11 bases. From germline, CDR1 is SGHVS and CDR2 FNYEAQ. The length of the CDR3 is 14 residues. V gave up 4 bases and J gave up 3 bases; unmatched junction bases: 1. CDR3 residues: CASSWGQGEETQYF. The CDR3, as DNA: TGTGCCAGCAGCTGGGGACAGGGGGAAGAGACCCAGTACTTC.

V and J are TRBV7-9 and TRBJ2-5, with D unclear. V shed 0 bases and J shed 5 bases, with 7 bases lying between them. CDR3 length: 13 amino acids. The germline CDR1 and CDR2 sequences are SEHNR and FQNEAQ (reference sequence). For the CDR3, the DNA is TGTGCCAGCAGCTTAGCCGTTGAGGAGACCCAGTACTTC. Its translation is CASSLAVEETQYF.

The V call is TRBV19, the J call TRBJ2-3; possibly TRBD1 for D (5 bases). The CDR3 totals 15 residues. CDR1 is LNHDA and CDR2 is SQIVND in the germline V gene (reference sequence). V dropped 4 bases and J dropped 9 bases, with 20 bases sitting between them. The CDR3 DNA reads as TGTGCCAGTAGTACGAGTGACAGACTGTGGATAACGCAGTATTTT. It specifies CASSTSDRLWITQYF.

J is TRBJ2-7 and V is TRBV6-2 or TRBV6-3; TRBD2 is a possible D gene (7 bases). V lost 6 bases and J 3 bases, leaving 18 bases between the germline ends. The CDR3 is 15 amino acids. Germline loops: CDR1 MNHEY, CDR2 SVGEGT. The CDR3: CASSSPEGGFYEQYV. For the CDR3, the DNA is TGTGCCAGCAGCTCCCCCGAGGGGGGGTTCTACGAGCAGTACGTC.

This chain joins TRBV28 and TRBJ2-7; 7 bases map to TRBD2. CDR1 and CDR2 from the germline V gene are MDHEN and SYDVKM. V lost 1 base and J lost 0; bases outside the gene matches: 6. This CDR3 comprises 16 residues. This CDR3 reads CASSLSGLQSSYEQYF. CDR3 sequence (DNA): TGTGCCAGCAGTTTATCGGGACTACAGAGCTCCTACGAGCAGTACTTC.

The CDR3, as DNA: TGTGCCAGCAGCCAATCCGGCGGTGCGGACCCGAATGAAAAACTGTTTTTT. Its translation: CASSQSGGADPNEKLFF. V is TRBV5-4 and J is TRBJ1-4; D gene unclear. V dropped 4 bases and J dropped 5 bases, with 21 bases sitting between them. CDR3 length: 17 residues. Per the germline V gene, CDR1 is SGHNT and CDR2 is YYREEE (reference sequence).

CDR3 sequence: CASSFGVAGELFF. The CDR3 DNA sequence: TGTGCCAGCAGCTTTGGGGTAGCCGGGGAGCTGTTTTTT. The gene calls are TRBV5-4 and TRBJ2-2; no firm D call. Germline values: CDR1 SGHNT, CDR2 YYREEE (reference sequence). V dropped 2 bases and J dropped 6 bases, with 8 bases sitting between them. This CDR3 contains 13 residues. Using reference TRBV5-4 and TRBJ2-2 for the parts outside the CDR3, the full variable domain is ETGVTQSPTHLIKTRGQQVTLRCSSQSGHNTVSWYQQALGQGPQFIFQYYREEENGRGNFPPRFSGLQFPNYSSELNVNALELDDSALYLCASSFGVAGELFFGEGSRLTVL.

The chain recombines TRBV4-1 with TRBJ1-3, with TRBD1 as a possible D gene (5 bases). Germline CDR1 reads MGHRA; CDR2 reads YSYEKL. There are 15 residues in the CDR3. With 2 bases removed from V and 3 bases from J, the gap between germline ends came to 11 bases. CDR3 coding DNA: TGCGCCAGCAGCCAACCAAGAGGGGTTGGAAACACCATATATTTT. The encoded protein is CASSQPRGVGNTIYF.

CDR3 region: CARAPTGSNQPQHF. The CDR3 nucleotides are TGTGCCAGAGCACCCACAGGAAGCAATCAGCCCCAGCATTTT. The chain employs TRBV2 and TRBJ1-5; D might be TRBD1 (5 bases). The CDR3 is 14 amino acids. Trimming removed 9 bases from V and 1 base from J, with 13 bases in between. CDR1 is SNHLY and CDR2 is FYNNEI in the germline V gene. Supplemented by reference TRBV2 and TRBJ1-5, the full variable domain reads EPEVTQTPSHQVTQMGQEVILRCVPISNHLYFYWYRQILGQKVEFLVSFYNNEISEKSEIFDDQFSVERPDGSNFTLKIRSTKLEDSAMYFCARAPTGSNQPQHFGDGTRLSIL.

The CDR3 loop reads CSVEGQGVSEIPNYGYTF. CDR3 nucleotide sequence: TGCAGCGTTGAAGGGCAGGGGGTGTCTGAAATCCCTAACTATGGCTACACCTTC. The chain has TRBV29-1 and TRBJ1-2; 7 positions match TRBD1. The V gene's germline CDR1 is SQVTM and CDR2 ANQGSEA. This CDR3 region has 18 residues. The V gene end was trimmed by 1 base and the J gene end by 0 bases; junction bases not matched to a gene: 14.

J is TRBJ1-2 and V is TRBV6-5, with 7 bases matching TRBD1. The CDR3 extends over 13 amino acids. Germline CDR1 MNHEY, CDR2 SVGAGI. Trimming removed 4 bases from V and 4 bases from J; junction bases left unmatched: 3. The CDR3 region has the DNA TGTGCCAGCAGTTCGGGACAGAGCTATGGCTACACCTTC. Translating it yields CASSSGQSYGYTF.

The chain carries TRBV28 and TRBJ2-6, with D unclear. The CDR3 loop spans 15 amino acids. Germline-derived CDR1 and CDR2 are MDHEN and SYDVKM. Trimming removed 6 bases from V and 1 base from J, with 10 bases in between. CDR3 loop: CASRPSGSGANVLTF. CDR3 bases: TGTGCCAGCAGGCCCAGTGGGTCTGGGGCCAACGTCCTGACTTTC.

The chain has TRBV3-1 and TRBJ2-1; D ambiguous. CDR3 length: 13 amino acids. V was trimmed by 4 bases and J by 7 bases, leaving 11 bases between them. Germline CDR1 is LGHDT and CDR2 is YNNKEL (reference sequence). The CDR3 is CASSPLGPNEQFF. Here the CDR3 DNA reads TGTGCCAGCAGCCCGCTAGGGCCGAATGAGCAGTTCTTC.